The clone carrying this TCR beta chain was recorded once. What it binds is not known. This record belongs to a study of T cell responses to AZD1222 COVID-19 vaccine. Measured with immunoSEQ multiplex PCR; TCRdb has only the in-frame clones, and not every one. The sample lists under 150,000 clones; about 90% were seen once. Broader study findings: It should be noted that donors were predominantly white British and more often female, and clonal diversity was possibly underestimated. The span of vaccine-associated CD4 TCRs extended across spike, with dominance at 160-218 and 743-854. Recipients of AZD1222 seropositive at baseline numbered only five or six.

V was trimmed by 6 bases and J by 6 bases, leaving 11 bases between them. The CDR3 sequence is 12 residues long. Germline V gene lookup returns CDR1 LGHDT and CDR2 YNNKEL (reference sequence). The source of this sequence is an adult in good health. Source: peripheral blood, taken on day 0 of MenACWY control vaccination. This chain uses TRBV3-1 (or the pseudogene TRBV3-2) with TRBJ1-1, with D perhaps matching TRBD1 (5 bases). The CDR3 spells CASSGHGAEAFF. The CDR3 nucleotides are TGTGCCAGCAGTGGACATGGCGCTGAAGCTTTCTTT.